The 8 T cell receptor beta chains presented below share a single source sample, sequenced in a study of blood T cell repertoires in COVID-19. Profiling relied on immunoSEQ multiplex PCR, and the TCRdb table lists in-frame clones only, not all of them. The sample lists about 90,000 clones, about 86% occurring once. Sequencing was carried out using peripheral blood. These receptors were obtained from a man in his 60s with acute or convalescent COVID-19.

The chain joins TRBV3-1 (or the pseudogene TRBV3-2) to TRBJ2-2; 10 bases map to TRBD2. Trimming took 2 bases from V and 8 from J; bases not matched to a gene: 5. This CDR3 is 15 amino acids long. Germline V gene data show CDR1 as LGHDT and CDR2 as YNNKEL (reference sequence). The CDR3 DNA is TGTGCCAGCAGCCAACTAGCGGGGGATGGAGGGGAGCTGTTTTTT. As protein: CASSQLAGDGGELFF.

CDR3 nucleotides: TGTGCCTGGAGTGGGATCGACAGGGGGGGTGAAAAACTGTTTTTT. This sequence encodes CAWSGIDRGGEKLFF. This rearrangement joins TRBV30 to TRBJ1-4; 9 positions match TRBD1. V lost 1 base, J lost 7 bases, and 7 bases stayed unmatched. The CDR3 extends over 15 amino acids. Germline V CDR1 and CDR2: GTSNPN, SVGIG (reference sequence).

The V call is TRBV6-5, the J call TRBJ1-4; D uncertain. The CDR3 has 15 residues. V gave up 3 bases and J gave up 0 bases, with 8 bases separating them. Germline V lookup: CDR1 MNHEY, CDR2 SVGAGI. The CDR3 coding sequence is TGTGCCAGCAGTTATTATTCAGCAACTAATGAAAAACTGTTTTTT. Its translation is CASSYYSATNEKLFF.

This chain links TRBV10-3 with TRBJ1-1, with D possibly being TRBD1 (6 bases). Germline loops: CDR1 ENHRY, CDR2 SYGVKD. The V end lost 3 bases, the J end lost 5 bases, and 13 bases lay between the germline ends. This CDR3 is built from 14 residues. CDR3 sequence (DNA): TGTGCCATCAGTGACGCTTTTAGGGGGACTGAAGCTTTCTTT. Its protein product is CAISDAFRGTEAFF.

The V gene is TRBV10-2, the J gene TRBJ1-2; 8 bases agree with TRBD1. Germline assignment: CDR1 WSHSY and CDR2 SAAADI. The CDR3 spans 14 residues. With V trimmed by 4 bases and J by 4 bases, 5 bases remained unmatched. CDR3 sequence (DNA): TGCGCCAGCAGTGTAAGACAGGGGAGCTATGGCTACACCTTC. Translation gives CASSVRQGSYGYTF.

J is TRBJ1-2 and V is TRBV6-5, with D perhaps TRBD1 (5 bases). Germline loops: CDR1 MNHEY, CDR2 SVGAGI. This CDR3 has 14 amino acids. Trimming pared 6 bases from V and 1 base from J, leaving 12 bases between. CDR3 sequence (DNA): TGTGCCAGCAGCAGAACCGACAGTAACTATGGCTACACCTTC. Translating it yields CASSRTDSNYGYTF.

The rearrangement joins TRBV30 to TRBJ1-5; the match to TRBD1 covers 12 bases. The CDR3 consists of 15 residues. Germline V gives CDR1 GTSNPN, CDR2 SVGIG (reference sequence). Trimming removed 7 bases from V and 7 bases from J; junction bases left unmatched: 11. The CDR3 region has the DNA TGTGCCTTTACGACCGGGACAGGGGGCCGACAGCCCCAGCATTTT. Translation: CAFTTGTGGRQPQHF.

V gene TRBV18 combines with J gene TRBJ2-2, with TRBD1 identical over 8 bases. With V trimmed by 0 bases and J by 7 bases, 4 bases remained unmatched. CDR1 is KGHSH, CDR2 LQKENI, per germline. There are 15 residues in the CDR3. CDR3 region: CASSPPRGLFGELFF. The CDR3 nucleotides read TGTGCCAGCTCACCACCCAGGGGGCTGTTCGGGGAGCTGTTTTTT.